Shown below are 21 T cell receptor beta chains from a single sample sequenced in a study of CD8+ T cells in alopecia areata. cDNA reverse transcribed from extracted RNA served as the sequencing template. Sequenced by immunoSEQ multiplex PCR; TCRdb stores in-frame clones only, minus some. The repertoire holds a few hundred thousand clones, about 61% seen once, with over 4% in the top ten. Sequencing was done on a sample of CD8+ T cells sorted from blood. Receptors originate from a human donor in good health.

This clone has more than one count but fewer than ten. The chain combines TRBV27 with TRBJ1-5; D is perhaps TRBD1 (5 bases). Germline-derived CDR1 and CDR2 are MNHEY and SMNVEV (reference sequence). This CDR3 spans 14 amino acids. V lost 5 bases and J lost 3, with 11 bases in between. In nucleotides, the CDR3 is TGTGCCAGCAGTCCCGCAGGGATCAATCAGCCCCAGCATTTT. It encodes CASSPAGINQPQHF.

The chain is built from TRBV29-1 and TRBJ2-7; perhaps TRBD1 as D (6 bases). Germline values: CDR1 SQVTM, CDR2 ANQGSEA. The V end lost 7 bases, the J end lost 0 bases, and 10 bases lay between the germline ends. The CDR3 totals 12 residues. The CDR3 region has the DNA TGCAGCGCCGGGACATTCTCCTACGAGCAGTACTTC. This translates into CSAGTFSYEQYF.

This chain links TRBV11-2 with TRBJ1-1, with 7 bases fitting TRBD1. After removal of 5 bases from V and 6 bases from J, the junction contained 9 bases not matched to a gene. The CDR3 consists of 14 residues. From germline, CDR1 is SGHAT and CDR2 FQNNGV. The CDR3 region has the DNA TGTGCCAGCAGCCTCCAGGGGGGTAGGGCTGAAGCTTTCTTT. Protein sequence: CASSLQGGRAEAFF.

This chain connects TRBV19 to TRBJ2-5; TRBD2 matches at 12 bases. This CDR3 is built from 15 residues. In germline, CDR1 is LNHDA, CDR2 SQIVND (reference sequence). Germline trimming cut 4 bases from V and 5 bases from J; bases unmatched to any gene: 5. CDR3 nucleotide sequence: TGTGCCAGTAGTAAGACTAGCGGGGGTGCGGAGACCCAGTACTTC. Translated: CASSKTSGGAETQYF.

The rearrangement links TRBV19 to TRBJ2-7; possibly TRBD1 or TRBD2 for D (5 bases each). Deletions cut 4 bases from V and 2 bases from J, with 12 bases between. The CDR3 has 14 amino acids. Germline assignment: CDR1 LNHDA and CDR2 SQIVND (reference sequence). The CDR3: CASSTKRGAYEQYF. The DNA of the CDR3 is TGTGCCAGTAGTACTAAACGGGGCGCCTACGAGCAGTACTTC. Full variable domain (outside the CDR3, taken from reference TRBV19 and TRBJ2-7): DGGITQSPKYLFRKEGQNVTLSCEQNLNHDAMYWYRQDPGQGLRLIYYSQIVNDFQKGDIAEGYSVSREKKESFPLTVTSAQKNPTAFYLCASSTKRGAYEQYFGPGTRLTVT.

This clone was seen more than once but under ten times. The CDR3 here is CSVETSISNYEQYF. CDR3 nucleotide sequence: TGCAGCGTTGAGACAAGCATTTCTAACTACGAGCAGTACTTC. The V and J genes are TRBV29-1 and TRBJ2-7, with D uncertain. The V gene's germline CDR1 is SQVTM and CDR2 ANQGSEA. The CDR3 has 14 residues. The V end was cut by 3 bases, the J end by 3 bases, with 15 bases between.

This clone was seen only once. A much bigger clone sits one base away, suggesting this may be a read error. The V and J genes are TRBV7-9 and TRBJ2-7; no reliable D call. V was clipped by 1 base and J by 6 bases, with 4 bases between them. Germline CDR1 SEHNR, CDR2 FQNEAQ (reference sequence). This CDR3 is built from 11 residues. Here the CDR3 reads CASSLDGEQYF. CDR3 bases: TGTGCCAGCAGCTTAGATGGCGAGCAGTACTTC.

This clone appeared a few times. J is TRBJ2-7 and V is TRBV4-1; the D gene could be TRBD1 or TRBD2 (5 bases each). The V end lost 4 bases, the J end lost 3 bases, and 16 bases lay between the germline ends. Germline V gives CDR1 MGHRA, CDR2 YSYEKL. This CDR3 has 15 amino acids. This CDR3 is CASSPVSGPYYEQYF. The CDR3 DNA sequence: TGCGCCAGCAGCCCCGTTTCGGGACCATACTACGAGCAGTACTTC.

The V and J genes are TRBV2 and TRBJ2-5; possible D gene TRBD2, 5 bases. This CDR3 is 14 amino acids long. Trimming left V 2 bases short and J 1 base short, with 8 bases between. Germline CDR1 and CDR2: SNHLY and FYNNEI. CDR3 sequence (DNA): TGTGCCAGCAGTGAACAGAGCGGCCAAGAGACCCAGTACTTC. This encodes CASSEQSGQETQYF.

The J gene is TRBJ2-2, the V gene TRBV25-1; TRBD1 is a possible D gene (6 bases). From germline, CDR1 is MGHDK and CDR2 SYGVNS. CDR3 size: 16 residues. Trimming took off 1 base at V and 4 bases at J, with 13 bases between the two ends. CDR3 residues: CASSEWGRGGTGELFF. CDR3 nucleotides: TGTGCCAGCAGTGAATGGGGCAGGGGCGGCACCGGGGAGCTGTTTTTT.

The chain joins TRBV19 to TRBJ2-7; TRBD1 is a possible D gene (6 bases). This CDR3 is built from 14 residues. Between the trimmed V and J ends, which lost 4 bases and 2 bases, there was a span of 12 bases. Germline V lookup: CDR1 LNHDA, CDR2 SQIVND (reference sequence). The CDR3 spells CASSTWTVPYEQYF. CDR3 nucleotide sequence: TGTGCCAGTAGTACCTGGACAGTTCCCTACGAGCAGTACTTC. Variable domain in full (rest from reference TRBV19 and TRBJ2-7): DGGITQSPKYLFRKEGQNVTLSCEQNLNHDAMYWYRQDPGQGLRLIYYSQIVNDFQKGDIAEGYSVSREKKESFPLTVTSAQKNPTAFYLCASSTWTVPYEQYFGPGTRLTVT.

The chain couples TRBV5-1 to TRBJ1-2; D ambiguous. V shed 0 bases and J shed 8 bases, with 11 bases lying between them. In germline, CDR1 is SGHRS, CDR2 YFSETQ. This CDR3 contains 13 residues. CDR3 region: CASSLAEGRGYTF. The CDR3 DNA reads TGCGCCAGCAGCTTGGCGGAGGGTAGAGGCTACACCTTC.

The V gene is TRBV4-1, the J gene TRBJ1-1; no firm D call. CDR3 length: 15 amino acids. Germline V gives CDR1 MGHRA, CDR2 YSYEKL. Trimming cost V 0 bases and J 1 base, with 9 bases left between them. The CDR3 sequence is CASSQEPRGNTEAFF. The CDR3 DNA reads as TGCGCCAGCAGCCAAGAACCACGGGGGAACACTGAAGCTTTCTTT.

The chain links TRBV29-1 to TRBJ2-1; TRBD2 matches at 7 bases. The CDR3 totals 13 residues. The germline V gene encodes CDR1 SQVTM and CDR2 ANQGSEA. With V trimmed by 6 bases and J by 7 bases, 9 bases remained unmatched. The CDR3 DNA reads as TGCAGCGTCTGGGGGGGTCGAAGTAATGAGCAGTTCTTC. Translation: CSVWGGRSNEQFF.

This clone was observed a handful of times. The V gene is TRBV6-5, the J gene TRBJ2-7, with a possible D match to TRBD1 (6 bases). CDR1 is MNHEY, CDR2 SVGAGI, per germline. The V gene lost 5 bases and the J gene lost 3 bases, with 14 bases spanning the gap. This CDR3 has 14 residues. The CDR3 DNA sequence: TGTGCCAGCAGTCCAGGGGTCGGTGTCTACGAGCAGTACTTC. This sequence encodes CASSPGVGVYEQYF.

The rearrangement joins TRBV6-1 to TRBJ2-2; 8 positions agree with TRBD2. Germline V gene data show CDR1 as MNHNS and CDR2 as SASEGT. The V gene end was trimmed by 4 bases and the J gene end by 5 bases; junction bases not matched to a gene: 6. The CDR3 loop spans 15 amino acids. Written as DNA, the CDR3 is TGTGCCAGCAGTGCCACGGGAGGGGGAACCGGGGAGCTGTTTTTT. Protein sequence: CASSATGGGTGELFF.

The chain recombines TRBV29-1 with TRBJ1-2; D is perhaps TRBD1 (5 bases). Germline V CDR1 and CDR2: SQVTM, ANQGSEA. V dropped 3 bases and J dropped 1 base, with 12 bases sitting between them. The CDR3 is 14 amino acids. DNA for the CDR3: TGCAGCGTTGACCCAGGGTCGGATAACTATGGCTACACCTTC. The encoded protein is CSVDPGSDNYGYTF.

This chain links TRBV15 with TRBJ1-1, with D unclear. Trimming pared 1 base from V and 3 bases from J, leaving 6 bases between. The CDR3 loop spans 13 amino acids. Germline CDR1 LNHNV, CDR2 YYDKDF (reference sequence). The CDR3 DNA reads TGTGCCACCAGCAGAGTATATCACACTGAAGCTTTCTTT. Translation gives CATSRVYHTEAFF. Full variable domain (outside the CDR3, taken from reference TRBV15 and TRBJ1-1): DAMVIQNPRYQVTQFGKPVTLSCSQTLNHNVMYWYQQKSSQAPKLLFHYYDKDFNNEADTPDNFQSRRPNTSFCFLDIRSPGLGDTAMYLCATSRVYHTEAFFGQGTRLTVV.

The chain links TRBV29-1 to TRBJ2-3, with D uncertain. Germline loops: CDR1 SQVTM, CDR2 ANQGSEA. The V and J ends lost 1 base and 2 bases respectively, with 4 bases between them. The CDR3 has 12 amino acids. CDR3 residues: CSVEGNTDTQYF. CDR3 nucleotides: TGCAGCGTTGAAGGGAACACAGATACGCAGTATTTT.

As concerns this clone: A much larger clone lies one base from this, so it may be a read error. The V call is TRBV2, the J call TRBJ1-4; no definite D call. The CDR3 is 14 amino acids. The V and J ends lost 6 bases and 0 bases respectively, with 8 bases between them. CDR1 and CDR2 from the germline V gene are SNHLY and FYNNEI. This CDR3 is CASSPQPTNEKLFF. CDR3 sequence (DNA): TGTGCCAGCAGCCCACAACCAACTAATGAAAAACTGTTTTTT.

This clone occurred a few times. Other DNA sequences from this sample encode an identical CDR3 as well. The CDR3 nucleotides are TGCAGCGTTGAAGGAGGGTATGGCTACACCTTC. Its protein product is CSVEGGYGYTF. The V call is TRBV29-1, the J call TRBJ1-2; D unclear. The CDR3 totals 11 residues. The V and J ends lost 1 base and 5 bases respectively, with 5 bases between them. Germline lookup yields CDR1 SQVTM and CDR2 ANQGSEA.